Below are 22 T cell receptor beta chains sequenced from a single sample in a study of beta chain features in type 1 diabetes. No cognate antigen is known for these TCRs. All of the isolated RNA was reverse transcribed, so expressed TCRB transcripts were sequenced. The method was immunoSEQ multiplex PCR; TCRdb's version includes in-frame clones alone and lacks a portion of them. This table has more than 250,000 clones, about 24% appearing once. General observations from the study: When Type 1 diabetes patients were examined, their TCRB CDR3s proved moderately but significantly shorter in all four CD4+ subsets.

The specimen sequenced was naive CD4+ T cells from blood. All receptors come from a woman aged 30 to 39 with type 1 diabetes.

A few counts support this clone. CDR3 residues: CASSLDRIYGYTF. CDR3 DNA sequence: TGCGCCAGCAGCTTGGACAGAATCTATGGCTACACCTTC. This chain connects TRBV5-1 to TRBJ1-2; D is undetermined. The CDR3 is 13 residues long. Germline lookup yields CDR1 SGHRS and CDR2 YFSETQ. The germline V and J ends were trimmed by 0 bases and 4 bases, with 7 bases remaining between them.

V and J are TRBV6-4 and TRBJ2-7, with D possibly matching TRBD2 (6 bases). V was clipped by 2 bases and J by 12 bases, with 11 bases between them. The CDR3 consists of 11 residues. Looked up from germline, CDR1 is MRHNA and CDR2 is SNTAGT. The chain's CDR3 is CASSDGGKRYF. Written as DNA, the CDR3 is TGTGCCAGCAGTGACGGCGGGAAGAGGTACTTC.

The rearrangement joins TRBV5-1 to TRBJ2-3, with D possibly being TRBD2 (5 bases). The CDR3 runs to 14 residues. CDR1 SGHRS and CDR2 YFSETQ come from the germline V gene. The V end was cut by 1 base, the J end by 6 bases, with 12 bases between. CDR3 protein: CASSLLERGDTQYF. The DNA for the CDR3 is TGCGCCAGCAGCTTGCTCGAAAGAGGGGATACGCAGTATTTT.

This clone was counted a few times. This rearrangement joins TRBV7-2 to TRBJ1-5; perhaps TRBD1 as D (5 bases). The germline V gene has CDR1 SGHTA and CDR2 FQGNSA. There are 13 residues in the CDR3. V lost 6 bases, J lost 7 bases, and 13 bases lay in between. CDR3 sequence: CASRGGSWQPQHF. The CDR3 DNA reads TGTGCCAGCAGGGGGGGGTCGTGGCAGCCCCAGCATTTT.

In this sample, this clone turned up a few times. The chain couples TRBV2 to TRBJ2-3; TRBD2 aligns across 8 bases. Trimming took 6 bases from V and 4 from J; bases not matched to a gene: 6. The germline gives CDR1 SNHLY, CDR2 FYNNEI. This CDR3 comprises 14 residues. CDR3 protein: CASRIRAGADTQYF. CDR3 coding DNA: TGTGCCAGCAGGATTCGAGCGGGAGCAGATACGCAGTATTTT.

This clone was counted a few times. CDR3 sequence reads: CASSQVSSNEQFF. Written as DNA, the CDR3 is TGTGCCAGCAGCCAAGTTAGCAGCAATGAGCAGTTCTTC. The chain combines TRBV4-2 with TRBJ2-1; no clear D. This CDR3 has 13 amino acids. CDR1 is LGHNA and CDR2 is YNFKEQ in the germline V gene. With 1 base removed from V and 6 bases from J, the gap between germline ends came to 7 bases.

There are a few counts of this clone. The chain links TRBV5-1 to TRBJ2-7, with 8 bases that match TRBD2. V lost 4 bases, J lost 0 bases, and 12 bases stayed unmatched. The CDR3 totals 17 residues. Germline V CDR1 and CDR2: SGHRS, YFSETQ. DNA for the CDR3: TGCGCCAGCAGCCCCGGGCCTAGCGGGTTTATCTCCTACGAGCAGTACTTC. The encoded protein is CASSPGPSGFISYEQYF.

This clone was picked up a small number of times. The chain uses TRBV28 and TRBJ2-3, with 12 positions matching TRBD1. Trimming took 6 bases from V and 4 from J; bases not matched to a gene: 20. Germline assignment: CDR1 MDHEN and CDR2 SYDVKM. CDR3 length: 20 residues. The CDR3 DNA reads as TGTGCCAGCAGCTATGATTTAGACCCGGGACAGGGGGCACGTGCAGATACGCAGTATTTT. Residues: CASSYDLDPGQGARADTQYF.

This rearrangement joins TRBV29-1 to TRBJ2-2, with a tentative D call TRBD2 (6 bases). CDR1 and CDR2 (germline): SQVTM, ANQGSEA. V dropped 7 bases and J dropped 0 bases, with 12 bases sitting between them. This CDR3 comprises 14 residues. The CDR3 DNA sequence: TGCAGCGGTAATAGCGGCGCGAACACCGGGGAGCTGTTTTTT. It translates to CSGNSGANTGELFF.

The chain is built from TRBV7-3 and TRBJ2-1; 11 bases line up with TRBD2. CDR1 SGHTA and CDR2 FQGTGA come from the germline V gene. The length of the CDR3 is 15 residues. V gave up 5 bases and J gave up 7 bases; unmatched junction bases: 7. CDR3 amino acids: CASSALAGVINEQFF. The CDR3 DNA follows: TGTGCCAGCAGCGCACTAGCGGGAGTAATTAATGAGCAGTTCTTC.

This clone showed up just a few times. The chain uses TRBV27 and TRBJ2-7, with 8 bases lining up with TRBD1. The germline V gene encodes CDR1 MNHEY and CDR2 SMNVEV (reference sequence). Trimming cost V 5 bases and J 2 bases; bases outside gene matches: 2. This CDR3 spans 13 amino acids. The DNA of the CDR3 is TGTGCCAGCAGTAGGGACAGGCCCTACGAGCAGTACTTC. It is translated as CASSRDRPYEQYF.

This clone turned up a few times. The CDR3 loop is CATSRETVGGPLVQYF. The DNA for the CDR3 is TGTGCCACCAGCAGAGAAACGGTGGGAGGGCCCCTTGTGCAGTACTTC. The gene calls are TRBV15 and TRBJ2-7, with TRBD2 identical over 7 bases. The CDR3 runs to 16 residues. Germline V lookup: CDR1 LNHNV, CDR2 YYDKDF (reference sequence). V gave up 0 bases and J gave up 9 bases; unmatched junction bases: 14.

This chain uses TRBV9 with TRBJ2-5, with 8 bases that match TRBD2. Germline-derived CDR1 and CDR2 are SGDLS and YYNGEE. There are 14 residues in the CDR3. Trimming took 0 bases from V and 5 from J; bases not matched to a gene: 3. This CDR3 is CASSVVSGGETQYF. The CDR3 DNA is TGTGCCAGCAGCGTAGTCTCGGGAGGGGAGACCCAGTACTTC.

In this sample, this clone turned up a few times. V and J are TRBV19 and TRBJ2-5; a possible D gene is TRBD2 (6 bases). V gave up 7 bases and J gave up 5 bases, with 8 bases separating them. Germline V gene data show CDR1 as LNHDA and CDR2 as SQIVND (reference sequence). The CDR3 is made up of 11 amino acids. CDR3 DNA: TGTGCCAGTACCGCGGGGGAGACCCAGTACTTC. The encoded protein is CASTAGETQYF.

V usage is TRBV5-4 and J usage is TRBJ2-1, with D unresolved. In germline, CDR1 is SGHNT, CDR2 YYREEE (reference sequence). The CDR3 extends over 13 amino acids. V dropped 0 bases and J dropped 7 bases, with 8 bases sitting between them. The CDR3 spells CASSLARPNEQFF. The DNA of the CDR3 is TGTGCCAGCAGCTTGGCCAGGCCGAATGAGCAGTTCTTC.

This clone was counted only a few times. The CDR3 sequence is CAWSVSTNQPQHF. The CDR3 DNA follows: TGTGCCTGGAGTGTTAGCACTAATCAGCCCCAGCATTTT. The chain employs TRBV30 and TRBJ1-5; no clear D gene. The CDR3 sequence is 13 residues long. V was pared by 0 bases and J by 4 bases, with 7 bases between. Germline CDR1 is GTSNPN and CDR2 is SVGIG (reference sequence).

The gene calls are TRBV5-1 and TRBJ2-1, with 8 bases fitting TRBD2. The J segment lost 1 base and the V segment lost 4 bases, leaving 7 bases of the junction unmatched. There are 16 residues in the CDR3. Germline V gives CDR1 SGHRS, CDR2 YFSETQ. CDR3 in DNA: TGCGCCAGCAGCCCCGCTCGGGGGGGGTCCTACAATGAGCAGTTCTTC. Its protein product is CASSPARGGSYNEQFF.

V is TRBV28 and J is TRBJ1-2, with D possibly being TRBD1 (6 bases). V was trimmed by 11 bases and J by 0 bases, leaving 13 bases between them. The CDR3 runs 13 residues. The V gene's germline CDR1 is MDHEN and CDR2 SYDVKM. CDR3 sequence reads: CAAGGPANYGYTF. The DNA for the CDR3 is TGTGCCGCGGGGGGCCCAGCTAACTATGGCTACACCTTC.

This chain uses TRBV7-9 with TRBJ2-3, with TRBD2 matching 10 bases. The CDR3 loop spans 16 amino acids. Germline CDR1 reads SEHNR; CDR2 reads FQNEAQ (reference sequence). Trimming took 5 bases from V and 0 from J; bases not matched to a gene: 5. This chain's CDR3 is CASSPQAGGSTDTQYF. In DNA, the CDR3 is TGTGCCAGCAGCCCCCAAGCGGGAGGGAGCACAGATACGCAGTATTTT.

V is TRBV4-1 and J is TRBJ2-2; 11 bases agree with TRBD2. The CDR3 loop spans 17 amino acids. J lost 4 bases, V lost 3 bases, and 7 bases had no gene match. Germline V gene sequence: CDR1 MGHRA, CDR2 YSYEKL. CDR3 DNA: TGCGCCAGCAGCCAGCCCACTAGCGGGAGTATCACCGGGGAGCTGTTTTTT. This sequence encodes CASSQPTSGSITGELFF.

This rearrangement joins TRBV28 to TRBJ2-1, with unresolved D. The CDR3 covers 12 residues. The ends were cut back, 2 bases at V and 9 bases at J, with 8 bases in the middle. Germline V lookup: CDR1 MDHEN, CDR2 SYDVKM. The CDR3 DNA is TGTGCCAGCAGTTTAGCTATTGGTGAGCAGTTCTTC. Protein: CASSLAIGEQFF.

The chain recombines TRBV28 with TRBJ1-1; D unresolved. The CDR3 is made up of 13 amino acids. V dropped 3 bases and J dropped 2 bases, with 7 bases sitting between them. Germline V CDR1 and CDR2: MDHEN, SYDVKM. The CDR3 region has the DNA TGTGCCAGCAGTTTCGCGGAAAACACTGAAGCTTTCTTT. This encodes CASSFAENTEAFF.